This T cell receptor (beta chain) was sequenced during a study of T-cell reconstitution after alpha-beta-depleted transplantation in children. Broader study findings: It was surviving recipient T cells and thymic progenitors that gave some patients high TCRbeta diversity at day 60. By one year post-transplant, T-cell counts and diversity largely arose from T cells that were newly produced. Expanded clones from the graft, numbering several hundred, reportedly supplied alpha-beta T cells about two months after transplant.

The CDR3 has 11 amino acids. Trimming left V 10 bases short and J 3 bases short, with 9 bases between. Unique molecular identifiers were built into the TCRbeta library. TCRdb reprocessed the PCR reads via MiXCR and lists one record per CDR3 protein. The sample has about 500,000 distinct CDR3 sequences, about an eighth seen once. Notes on this clonotype: Antigen: not known.

The chain joins TRBV12-3 or TRBV12-4 to TRBJ2-5; D is unclear. This clonotype originated in a female patient aged 2 to 10 who had a stem cell transplant for aplastic anemia, so the T cells may come from the graft donor. The sample consisted of PBMCs, mostly from graft donor cells, taken 180 days after TCRalphabeta/CD19-depleted stem cell transplant. The DNA for the CDR3 is TGTGCCATTAACCATAAAGAGACCCAGTACTTC. This encodes CAINHKETQYF.